Presented here are 19 T cell receptor beta chains from one specimen sequenced in a study of T-cell reconstitution after alpha-beta-depleted transplantation in children. A library of TCRbeta sequences, prepared with unique molecular identifiers, was generated. MiXCR, applied by TCRdb to the PCR reads, yields one record per CDR3 protein. The data contain about 480,000 distinct CDR3 sequences, approximately 13% of them singletons. Sequences were derived from PBMCs from the stem cell graft donor, sampled from the stem cell graft. The receptors originated from a human donor who donated a stem cell graft to a child with combined immunodeficiency.

In its sample, this clonotype was seen many times. The chain links TRBV25-1 to TRBJ2-5; a weak D match, TRBD1 (6 bases). The CDR3 runs to 14 residues. V shed 6 bases and J shed 5 bases, with 16 bases lying between them. Germline CDR1 MGHDK, CDR2 SYGVNS. The CDR3, as DNA: TGTGCCAGCAGCGCCGGACAGAGGCGGGAGACCCAGTACTTC. It codes for CASSAGQRRETQYF. The full variable domain, with the rest looked up from reference TRBV25-1 and TRBJ2-5, is EADIYQTPRYLVIGTGKKITLECSQTMGHDKMYWYQQDPGMELHLIHYSYGVNSTEKGDLSSESTVSRIRTEHFPLTLESARPSHTSQYLCASSAGQRRETQYFGPGTRLLVL.

The table lists this clonotype with a few counts. This chain joins TRBV6-5 and TRBJ2-1, with D perhaps matching TRBD1 (7 bases). V lost 0 bases, J lost 4 bases, and 19 bases lay in between. The CDR3 has 18 amino acids. Germline CDR1 reads MNHEY; CDR2 reads SVGAGI. In DNA, the CDR3 is TGTGCCAGCAGTTACTCGCCAGGGGGGCCATCGGGATACAATGAGCAGTTCTTC. The encoded protein is CASSYSPGGPSGYNEQFF.

At least ten counts were recorded for this clonotype. DNA for the CDR3: TGTGCCAGCAGTTTACACACAACTAACTATGGCTACACCTTC. Translating it yields CASSLHTTNYGYTF. The chain couples TRBV12-3 or TRBV12-4 to TRBJ1-2; D gene uncertain. V gave up 2 bases and J gave up 0 bases, with 7 bases separating them. The CDR3 extends over 14 amino acids.

The V call is TRBV20-1, the J call TRBJ2-5, with 8 bases identical to TRBD2. This CDR3 contains 18 residues. The V segment lost 5 bases and the J segment 2 bases; nucleotides outside the gene matches: 19. Germline V gene data show CDR1 as DFQATT and CDR2 as SNEGSKA (reference sequence). In nucleotides, the CDR3 is TGCAGTGCTCTTTCGGGGTTCGGGGGGGAGGGCCTTCAAGAGACCCAGTACTTC. Its translation is CSALSGFGGEGLQETQYF.

This clonotype came up many times. The V gene is TRBV20-1, the J gene TRBJ1-4; no clear D gene. This CDR3 comprises 15 residues. Germline assignment: CDR1 DFQATT and CDR2 SNEGSKA (reference sequence). V was clipped by 3 bases and J by 0 bases, with 11 bases between them. The CDR3: CSARPGSTTNEKLFF. CDR3 nucleotide sequence: TGCAGTGCTAGGCCTGGGTCCACAACTAATGAAAAACTGTTTTTT.

There are a few counts of this clonotype. The chain uses TRBV5-1 and TRBJ2-2, with 7 bases matching TRBD2. Unmatched junction bases numbered 1, after V lost 3 bases and J lost 2 bases. Germline-derived CDR1 and CDR2 are SGHRS and YFSETQ. The CDR3 sequence is 14 residues long. CDR3: CASSWGGNTGELFF. For the CDR3, the DNA is TGCGCCAGCAGCTGGGGGGGTAACACCGGGGAGCTGTTTTTT.

This clonotype was found many times. V usage is TRBV27 and J usage is TRBJ2-7; 8 nucleotides match TRBD1. From germline, CDR1 is MNHEY and CDR2 SMNVEV (reference sequence). V shed 3 bases, J shed 6 bases, and the junction held 10 bases outside the gene matches. The CDR3 runs to 15 residues. CDR3 sequence reads: CASSFAGTGLLEQYF. In DNA form, the CDR3 reads TGTGCCAGCAGTTTCGCCGGGACAGGACTTCTCGAGCAGTACTTC.

The V and J genes are TRBV20-1 and TRBJ2-7, with a possible D match to TRBD1 (5 bases). The germline V and J ends were trimmed by 3 bases and 2 bases, with 8 bases remaining between them. Germline lookup yields CDR1 DFQATT and CDR2 SNEGSKA (reference sequence). This CDR3 region has 12 residues. CDR3 amino acids: CSASRQTYEQYF. CDR3 nucleotides: TGCAGTGCTAGCCGACAGACCTACGAGCAGTACTTC.

In its sample, this clonotype was seen many times. The chain combines TRBV20-1 with TRBJ2-7; 7 bases are a match to TRBD2. The CDR3 is made up of 13 amino acids. Germline loops: CDR1 DFQATT, CDR2 SNEGSKA (reference sequence). Germline trimming cut 4 bases from V and 0 bases from J; bases unmatched to any gene: 3. CDR3 loop: CSAKRGHSYEQYF. The DNA of the CDR3 is TGCAGTGCTAAGCGGGGCCACTCCTACGAGCAGTACTTC.

The genes are TRBV7-9 and TRBJ2-5, with D tentatively TRBD2 (6 bases). V was cut by 3 bases and J by 5 bases, with 16 bases left in between. The CDR3 runs to 15 residues. CDR1 SEHNR and CDR2 FQNEAQ come from the germline V gene (reference sequence). The CDR3 region has the DNA TGTGCCAGCAGCTTTGCAGGGACGGGAGCGGAGACCCAGTACTTC. This encodes CASSFAGTGAETQYF.

In this sample, this clonotype turned up many times. The rearrangement uses TRBV15 and TRBJ2-1, with 14 bases that match TRBD2. The germline gives CDR1 LNHNV, CDR2 YYDKDF (reference sequence). The CDR3 has 15 residues. With V trimmed by 6 bases and J by 6 bases, 4 bases remained unmatched. DNA of the CDR3: TGTGCCACCAGGACTAGCGGGGGGGTGTCCAATGAGCAGTTCTTC. Its translation is CATRTSGGVSNEQFF.

This clonotype was recorded at least ten times. This rearrangement joins TRBV12-3 or TRBV12-4 to TRBJ1-5, with a possible D match to TRBD1 (6 bases). The CDR3 length is 13 residues. The V end lost 5 bases, the J end lost 7 bases, and 12 bases lay between the germline ends. CDR3 region: CASSPQGGQPQHF. The CDR3 nucleotides read TGTGCCAGCAGTCCACAGGGAGGACAGCCCCAGCATTTT.

This clonotype was observed a handful of times. The chain carries TRBV3-1 and TRBJ1-1; TRBD1 is a possible D gene (5 bases). Germline V lookup: CDR1 LGHDT, CDR2 YNNKEL (reference sequence). Trimming cost V 2 bases and J 2 bases, with 9 bases left between them. There are 14 residues in the CDR3. The CDR3 DNA follows: TGTGCCAGCAGCCAAAGGGGAATTAACACTGAAGCTTTCTTT. The encoded protein is CASSQRGINTEAFF.

In this sample, this clonotype turned up a few times. The chain uses TRBV3-1 and TRBJ2-4; D is undetermined. CDR3 length: 17 residues. V gave up 1 base and J gave up 0 bases, with 13 bases separating them. Germline V gene sequence: CDR1 LGHDT, CDR2 YNNKEL (reference sequence). The CDR3: CASSQARLSVAKNIQYF. Written as DNA, the CDR3 is TGTGCCAGCAGCCAAGCCCGGCTGAGTGTAGCCAAAAACATTCAGTACTTC.

This clonotype has just a few counts. This chain links TRBV5-6 with TRBJ1-2; D unresolved. The V end lost 1 base, the J end lost 2 bases, and 6 bases lay between the germline ends. The CDR3 is 13 residues long. Germline V lookup: CDR1 SGHDT, CDR2 YYEEEE. The CDR3 reads CASSLNGNYGYTF. Written as DNA, the CDR3 is TGTGCCAGCAGCTTGAACGGGAACTATGGCTACACCTTC.

This clonotype showed up just a few times. This chain joins TRBV20-1 and TRBJ2-1; 7 positions agree with TRBD1. Germline loops: CDR1 DFQATT, CDR2 SNEGSKA (reference sequence). The CDR3 covers 14 residues. Trimming removed 0 bases from V and 8 bases from J; junction bases left unmatched: 7. CDR3 sequence (DNA): TGCAGTGCTAGAGACCAGGACAGGACCTATGAGCAGTTCTTC. It codes for CSARDQDRTYEQFF.

This clonotype was seen at least ten times. The rearrangement uses TRBV12-3 or TRBV12-4 and TRBJ2-3; D unclear. Trimming cost V 5 bases and J 4 bases, with 16 bases left between them. The CDR3 spans 15 residues. This CDR3 reads CASSDPDRWADTQYF. The CDR3 DNA sequence: TGTGCCAGCAGTGACCCCGACCGCTGGGCAGATACGCAGTATTTT.

In DNA form, the CDR3 reads TGTGCCAGCAGCCAAGATTCGCAGAACACTGAAGCTTTCTTT. Translating it yields CASSQDSQNTEAFF. The V gene is TRBV3-1, the J gene TRBJ1-1; D is uncertain. V was clipped by 0 bases and J by 1 base, with 6 bases between them. In germline, CDR1 is LGHDT, CDR2 YNNKEL (reference sequence). The CDR3 is made up of 14 amino acids.

This clonotype occurred a few times. The chain combines TRBV6-4 with TRBJ2-2; D perhaps matches TRBD1 (6 bases). The germline V gene encodes CDR1 MRHNA and CDR2 SNTAGT. CDR3 length: 14 amino acids. Trimming cost V 0 bases and J 6 bases, with 8 bases left between them. This CDR3 is CASSDSGQSGELFF. The CDR3 DNA reads as TGTGCCAGCAGTGACTCGGGACAATCCGGGGAGCTGTTTTTT.